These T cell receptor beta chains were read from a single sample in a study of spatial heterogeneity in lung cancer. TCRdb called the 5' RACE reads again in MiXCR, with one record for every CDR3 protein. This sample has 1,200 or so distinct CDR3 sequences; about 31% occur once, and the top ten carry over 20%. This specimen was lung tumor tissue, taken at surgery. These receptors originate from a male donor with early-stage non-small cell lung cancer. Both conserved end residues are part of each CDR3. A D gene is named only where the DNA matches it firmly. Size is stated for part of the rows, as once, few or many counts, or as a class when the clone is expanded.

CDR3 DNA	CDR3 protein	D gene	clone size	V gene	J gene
TGTGCCAGCAGCGGTCAACAGGGGGCGAGTGAAAAACTGTTTTTT	CASSGQQGASEKLFF	TRBD1	large	TRBV9	TRBJ1-4
TGTGCCAGCAGTTTCCAGGGGTCGGACACTGAAGCTTTCTTT	CASSFQGSDTEAFF	.	large	TRBV12-3/TRBV12-4	TRBJ1-1
TGTGCCAGCAGAGGAGACAAGAGGGAAAAACTGTTTTTT	CASRGDKREKLFF	.	large	TRBV6-1	TRBJ1-4
TGTGCCAGCAGTCCCTTGGACAGCTACTCCACAGATACGCAGTATTTT	CASSPLDSYSTDTQYF	.	.	TRBV6-5	TRBJ2-3
TGTGCCAGCAGCCCTTACAGGGGGCGCATTAATGAAAAACTGTTTTTT	CASSPYRGRINEKLFF	TRBD1	.	TRBV7-8	TRBJ1-4
TGTGCCACCGCGACAGGATTCACAGATACGCAGTATTTT	CATATGFTDTQYF	.	large	TRBV28	TRBJ2-3
TGTGCCAGCAGCTTATCCGTAGGGGGGTATCAGCCCCAGCATTTT	CASSLSVGGYQPQHF	.	.	TRBV7-8	TRBJ1-5
TGCGCCAGCAGCTTGGAGGGTAGCGGGGTCAACGAGCAGTACTTC	CASSLEGSGVNEQYF	TRBD2	.	TRBV5-1	TRBJ2-7
TGTGCCAGCAGTCCCCTAACGGTTCAGCCCCAGCATTTT	CASSPLTVQPQHF	.	medium-sized	TRBV12-3/TRBV12-4	TRBJ1-5
TGTGCCAGTTTGACGGGACAGGGCCTGGGTGAGCAGTACTTC	CASLTGQGLGEQYF	TRBD1	few	TRBV28	TRBJ2-7
TGCGCCAGCAGCAGCCAAGATAACGGTGAGCAGTTCTTC	CASSSQDNGEQFF	.	few	TRBV4-1	TRBJ2-1
TGTGCCAGTAGTCGGCTAGCGGGAGCTAGCACAGATACGCAGTATTTT	CASSRLAGASTDTQYF	TRBD2	.	TRBV19	TRBJ2-3
TGTGCCAGCAGTGAGGACGGTAATCAGCCCCAGCATTTT	CASSEDGNQPQHF	.	few	TRBV28	TRBJ1-5
TGTGCCAGCAGCCAAGGATCCGGGACTAGCGATGCTGAGCAGTTCTTC	CASSQGSGTSDAEQFF	TRBD2	once	TRBV3-1	TRBJ2-1
TGTGCCAGCAGCTTAAGAGAACAAGAGACCCAGTACTTC	CASSLREQETQYF	.	few	TRBV7-9	TRBJ2-5
TGTGCCAGTAGTGGGTCGGTGGGCTATAGCAATCAGCCCCAGCATTTT	CASSGSVGYSNQPQHF	.	large	TRBV19	TRBJ1-5
TGTGCCAGCGGGGGCAGCGGGCCGTACAATGAGCAGTTCTTC	CASGGSGPYNEQFF	.	medium-sized	TRBV6-5	TRBJ2-1
TGCAGTTGCCGGGACTACACTATTCCTGAGCAGTTCTTC	CSCRDYTIPEQFF	TRBD2	.	TRBV20-1	TRBJ2-1
TGTGCCAGCAGCCCGAGGCGTGGAGGGAACTATGGCTACACCTTC	CASSPRRGGNYGYTF	.	medium-sized	TRBV7-2	TRBJ1-2
TGCGCCAGCAGCCACCTACAGGGCCACGAGCAGTACTTC	CASSHLQGHEQYF	.	few	TRBV5-1	TRBJ2-7